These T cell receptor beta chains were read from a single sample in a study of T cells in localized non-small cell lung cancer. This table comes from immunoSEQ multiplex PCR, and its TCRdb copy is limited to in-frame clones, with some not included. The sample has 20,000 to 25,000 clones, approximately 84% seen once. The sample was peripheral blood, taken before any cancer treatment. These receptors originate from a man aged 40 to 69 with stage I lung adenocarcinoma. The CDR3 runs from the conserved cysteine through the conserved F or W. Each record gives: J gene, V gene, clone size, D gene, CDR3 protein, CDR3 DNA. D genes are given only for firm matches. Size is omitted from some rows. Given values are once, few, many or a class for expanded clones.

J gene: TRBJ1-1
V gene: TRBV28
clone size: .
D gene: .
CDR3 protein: CASSLRSPPEAFF
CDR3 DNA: TGTGCCAGCAGTTTGAGGTCCCCGCCCGAAGCTTTCTTT

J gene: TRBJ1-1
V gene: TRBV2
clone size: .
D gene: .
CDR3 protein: CASSEEEGVVNTEAFF
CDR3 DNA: TGTGCCAGCAGTGAAGAGGAGGGGGTGGTGAACACTGAAGCTTTCTTT

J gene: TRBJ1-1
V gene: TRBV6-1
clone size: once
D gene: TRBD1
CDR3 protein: CASSGQGANTEAFF
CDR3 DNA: TGTGCCAGCTCCGGACAGGGGGCTAACACTGAAGCTTTCTTT

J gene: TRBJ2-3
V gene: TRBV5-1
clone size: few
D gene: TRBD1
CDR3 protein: CASRGQGLGTQYF
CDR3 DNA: TGCGCCAGCAGGGGACAGGGGCTCGGTACGCAGTATTTT

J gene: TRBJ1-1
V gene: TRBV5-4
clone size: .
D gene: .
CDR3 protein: CASSLSGGTEAFF
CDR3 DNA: TGTGCCAGCAGCTTGTCAGGTGGCACTGAAGCTTTCTTT

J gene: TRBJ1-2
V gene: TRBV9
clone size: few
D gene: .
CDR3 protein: CASSLQVNYGYTF
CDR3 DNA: TGTGCCAGCAGCTTACAGGTTAACTATGGCTACACCTTC

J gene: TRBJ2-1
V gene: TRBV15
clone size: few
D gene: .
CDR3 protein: CATSREPSSSYNEQFF
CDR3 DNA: TGTGCCACCAGCAGAGAACCTTCGAGCTCCTACAATGAGCAGTTCTTC

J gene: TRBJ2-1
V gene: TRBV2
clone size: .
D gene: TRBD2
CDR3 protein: CASSVLTLAEFF
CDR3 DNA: TGTGCCAGCAGTGTGCTGACACTAGCGGAGTTCTTC

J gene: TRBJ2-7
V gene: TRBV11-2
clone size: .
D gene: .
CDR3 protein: CASSLARYSYEQYF
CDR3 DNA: TGTGCCAGCAGCTTAGCCAGATACTCCTACGAGCAGTACTTC

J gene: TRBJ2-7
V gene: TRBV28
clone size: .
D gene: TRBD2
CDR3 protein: CASTGLAGGYEQYF
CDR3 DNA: TGTGCCAGCACTGGGCTAGCGGGAGGATACGAGCAGTACTTC

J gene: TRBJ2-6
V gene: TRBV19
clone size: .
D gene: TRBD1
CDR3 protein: CASSKNRDRLYSGANVLTF
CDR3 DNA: TGTGCCAGTAGTAAAAACCGGGACAGGCTTTATTCTGGGGCCAACGTCCTGACTTTC

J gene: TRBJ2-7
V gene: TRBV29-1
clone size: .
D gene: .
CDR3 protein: CSVESSLSYEQYF
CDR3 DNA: TGCAGCGTTGAAAGCAGTCTTTCCTACGAGCAGTACTTC

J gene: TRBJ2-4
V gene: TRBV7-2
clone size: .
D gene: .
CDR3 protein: CASSPGREGFGDIQYF
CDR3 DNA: TGTGCCAGCAGCCCAGGGCGGGAAGGTTTTGGGGACATTCAGTACTTC

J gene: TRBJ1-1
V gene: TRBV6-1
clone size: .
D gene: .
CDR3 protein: CASRLNTEAFF
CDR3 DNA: TGTGCCAGCAGGCTAAACACTGAAGCTTTCTTT

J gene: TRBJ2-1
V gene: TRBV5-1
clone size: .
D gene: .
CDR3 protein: CASSFRDGQFF
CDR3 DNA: TGCGCCAGCAGCTTCCGGGACGGTCAGTTCTTC

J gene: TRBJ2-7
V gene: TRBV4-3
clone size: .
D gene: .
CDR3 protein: CASSQGAQGSYEQYF
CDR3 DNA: TGCGCCAGCAGCCAAGGAGCACAGGGTTCCTACGAGCAGTACTTC

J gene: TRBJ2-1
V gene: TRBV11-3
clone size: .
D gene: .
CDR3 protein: CASSTQWGSNEQFF
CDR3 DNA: TGTGCCAGCAGCACCCAATGGGGCAGTAATGAGCAGTTCTTC

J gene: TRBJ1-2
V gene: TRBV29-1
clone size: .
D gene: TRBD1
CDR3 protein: CSVALTGASDGYTF
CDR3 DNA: TGCAGCGTTGCCTTGACAGGGGCATCGGATGGCTACACCTTC

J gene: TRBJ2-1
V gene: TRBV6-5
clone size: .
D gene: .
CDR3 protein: CASRAWDRNEQFF
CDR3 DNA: TGTGCCAGCAGGGCCTGGGATAGGAATGAGCAGTTCTTC

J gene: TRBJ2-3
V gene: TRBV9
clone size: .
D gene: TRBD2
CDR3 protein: CASSPRVSGASDTQYF
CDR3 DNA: TGTGCCAGCAGCCCCCGGGTTAGCGGGGCTTCAGATACGCAGTATTTT

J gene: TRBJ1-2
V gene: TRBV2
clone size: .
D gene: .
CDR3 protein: CASTTDSYGYTF
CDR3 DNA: TGTGCCAGCACCACGGACAGCTATGGCTACACCTTC

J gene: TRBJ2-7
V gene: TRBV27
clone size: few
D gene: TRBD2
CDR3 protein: CASSPRLAGAVDEQYF
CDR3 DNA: TGTGCCAGCAGTCCACGACTAGCGGGGGCTGTCGACGAGCAGTACTTC

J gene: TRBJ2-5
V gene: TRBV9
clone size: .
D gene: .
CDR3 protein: CASSVGAGTNQETQYF
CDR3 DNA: TGTGCCAGCAGCGTAGGGGCAGGTACTAACCAAGAGACCCAGTACTTC

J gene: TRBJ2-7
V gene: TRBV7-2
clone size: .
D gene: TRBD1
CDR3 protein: CASSSRGLGFEQYF
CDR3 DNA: TGTGCCAGCAGCTCAAGGGGGCTTGGCTTTGAGCAGTACTTC

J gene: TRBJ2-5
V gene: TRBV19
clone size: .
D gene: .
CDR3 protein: CASSIVQGFAETQYF
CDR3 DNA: TGTGCCAGTAGTATCGTTCAGGGATTTGCGGAGACCCAGTACTTC

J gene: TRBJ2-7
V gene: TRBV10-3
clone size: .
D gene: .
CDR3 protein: CAIKIDSTYEQYF
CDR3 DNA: TGTGCCATCAAAATCGACAGTACCTACGAGCAGTACTTC

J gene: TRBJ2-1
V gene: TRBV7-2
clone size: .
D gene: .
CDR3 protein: CASSPSMGSDNEQFF
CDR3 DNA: TGTGCCAGCAGCCCCTCCATGGGCTCGGACAATGAGCAGTTCTTC

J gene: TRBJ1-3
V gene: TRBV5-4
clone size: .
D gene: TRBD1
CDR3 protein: CASSPDRGLGNTIYF
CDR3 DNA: TGTGCCAGCAGCCCGGACAGGGGGCTAGGAAACACCATATATTTT

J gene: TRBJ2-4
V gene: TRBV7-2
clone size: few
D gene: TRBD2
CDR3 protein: CASSPPTSGVKNIQYF
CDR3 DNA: TGTGCCAGCAGCCCCCCGACTAGCGGCGTTAAAAACATTCAGTACTTC

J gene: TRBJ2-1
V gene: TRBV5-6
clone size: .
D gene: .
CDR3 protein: CASSFWQTSYNEQFF
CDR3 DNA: TGTGCCAGCAGCTTCTGGCAGACCTCCTACAATGAGCAGTTCTTC

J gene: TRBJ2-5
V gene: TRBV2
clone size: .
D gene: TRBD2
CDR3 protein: CASTRGVEETQYF
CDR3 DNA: TGTGCCAGCACCCGGGGGGTGGAAGAGACCCAGTACTTC

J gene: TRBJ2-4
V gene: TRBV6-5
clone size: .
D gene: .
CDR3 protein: CASSSTGTVDIQYF
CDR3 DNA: TGTGCCAGCAGTTCCACAGGGACGGTGGACATTCAGTACTTC

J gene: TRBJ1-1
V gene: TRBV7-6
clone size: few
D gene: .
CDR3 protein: CASSIQENTEAFF
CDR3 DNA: TGTGCCAGCAGCATTCAGGAAAACACTGAAGCTTTCTTT

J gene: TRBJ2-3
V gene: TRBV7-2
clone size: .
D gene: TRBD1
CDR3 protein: CASSWGQPTDTQYF
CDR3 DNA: TGTGCCAGCAGCTGGGGACAGCCCACAGATACGCAGTATTTT

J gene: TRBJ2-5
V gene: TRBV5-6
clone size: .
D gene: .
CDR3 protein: CASSLWRQHQETQYF
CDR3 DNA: TGTGCCAGCAGCTTGTGGCGCCAGCACCAAGAGACCCAGTACTTC

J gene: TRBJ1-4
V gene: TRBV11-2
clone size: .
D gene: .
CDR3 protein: CASSFGVGNEKLFF
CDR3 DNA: TGTGCCAGCAGCTTTGGAGTGGGCAATGAAAAACTGTTTTTT

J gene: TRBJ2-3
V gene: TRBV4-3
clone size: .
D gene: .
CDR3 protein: CASSQDLARPDTQYF
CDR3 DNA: TGCGCCAGCAGCCAAGACCTCGCACGCCCAGATACGCAGTATTTT

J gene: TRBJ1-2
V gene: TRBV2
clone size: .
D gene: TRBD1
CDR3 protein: CASSPSEGAIYGYTF
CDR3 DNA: TGTGCCAGCAGTCCTTCCGAGGGGGCCATCTATGGCTACACCTTC

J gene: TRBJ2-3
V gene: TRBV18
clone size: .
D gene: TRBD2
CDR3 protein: CASSPPSGGLDTQYF
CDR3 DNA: TGTGCCAGCTCACCACCTAGCGGGGGCCTCGATACGCAGTATTTT

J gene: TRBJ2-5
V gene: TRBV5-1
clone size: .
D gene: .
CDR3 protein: CASSLVGPQETQYF
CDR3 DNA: TGCGCCAGCAGCTTGGTCGGGCCTCAAGAGACCCAGTACTTC

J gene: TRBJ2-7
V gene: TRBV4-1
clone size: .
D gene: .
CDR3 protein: CASSQDWGESSYEQYF
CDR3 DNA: TGCGCCAGCAGCCAAGATTGGGGGGAAAGCTCCTACGAGCAGTACTTC

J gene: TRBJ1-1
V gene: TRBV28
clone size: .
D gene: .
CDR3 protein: CAEKARWDTEAFF
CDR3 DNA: TGTGCCGAGAAGGCAAGGTGGGATACTGAAGCTTTCTTT

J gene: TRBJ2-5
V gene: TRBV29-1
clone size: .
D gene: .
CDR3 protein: CSVVEGQETQYF
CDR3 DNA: TGCAGCGTTGTTGAGGGTCAAGAGACCCAGTACTTC

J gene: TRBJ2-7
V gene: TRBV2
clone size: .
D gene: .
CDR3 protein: CASSEESLGLLSYEQYF
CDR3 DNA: TGTGCCAGCAGTGAAGAATCTCTGGGACTCCTATCCTACGAGCAGTACTTC

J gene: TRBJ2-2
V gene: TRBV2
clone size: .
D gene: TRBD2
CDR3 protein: CASSENLAGAGTGELFF
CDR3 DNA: TGTGCCAGCAGTGAAAACCTAGCGGGAGCGGGAACCGGGGAGCTGTTTTTT

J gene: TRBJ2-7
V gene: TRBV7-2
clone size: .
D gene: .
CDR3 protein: CASSSLYEQYF
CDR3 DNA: TGTGCCAGCAGTTCCCTTTACGAGCAGTACTTC

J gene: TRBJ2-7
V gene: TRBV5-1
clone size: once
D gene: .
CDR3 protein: CASSLLQQGTNEQYF
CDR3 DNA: TGCGCCAGCAGCCTACTCCAACAGGGCACCAACGAGCAGTACTTC

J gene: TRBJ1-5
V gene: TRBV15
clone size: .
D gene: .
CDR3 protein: CAISLRAGDSNQPQHF
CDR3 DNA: TGTGCCATTTCACTGAGGGCAGGCGATAGCAATCAGCCCCAGCATTTT

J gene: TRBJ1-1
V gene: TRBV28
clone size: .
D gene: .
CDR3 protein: CASSPLPGQMNTEAFF
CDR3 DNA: TGTGCCAGCAGTCCCCTCCCCGGACAAATGAACACTGAAGCTTTCTTT

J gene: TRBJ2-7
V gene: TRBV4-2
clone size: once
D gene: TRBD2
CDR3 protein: CASSQEGLAREQYF
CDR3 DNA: TGTGCCAGCAGCCAAGAGGGACTAGCCCGCGAGCAGTACTTC

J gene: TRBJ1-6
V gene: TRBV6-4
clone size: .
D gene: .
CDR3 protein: CASSVTGDNSPLHF
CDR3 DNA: TGTGCCAGCAGTGTGACAGGAGATAATTCACCCCTCCACTTT

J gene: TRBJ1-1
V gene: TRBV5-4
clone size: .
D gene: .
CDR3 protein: CASSLQGMNTEAFF
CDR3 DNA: TGTGCCAGCAGCTTACAGGGTATGAACACTGAAGCTTTCTTT

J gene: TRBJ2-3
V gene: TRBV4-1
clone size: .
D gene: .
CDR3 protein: CASSQGGARRGLTDTQYF
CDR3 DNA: TGCGCCAGCAGCCAAGGGGGAGCGCGGCGGGGGCTCACAGATACGCAGTATTTT

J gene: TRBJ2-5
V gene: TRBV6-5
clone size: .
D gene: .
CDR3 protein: CASSSLNWGGQETQYF
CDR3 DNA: TGTGCCAGCAGTTCCTTGAATTGGGGAGGCCAAGAGACCCAGTACTTC